This TCR beta chain was captured by sequencing in a study of T-cell memory formation after mild COVID-19. At the level of the study: Largely, the TCR clusters proved donor specific.

TCRdb reanalysed the 5' RACE reads using MiXCR and keeps one entry per CDR3 protein. The data hold under 300,000 distinct CDR3 sequences, with roughly 17% observed a single time. The germline V gene has CDR1 PRHDT and CDR2 FYEKMQ (reference sequence). This CDR3 has 14 amino acids. Study results and limitations: Clones contracting over day 15 to 85 were CD4/CD8 balanced, with later expanders leaning CD4+.

Concerning this clonotype itself: The antigen remains unidentified.

This TCR was sampled from a man aged 18 to 35 who had mild COVID-19 (a few samples of this study predate the infection). Cell type and time point are not known. The chain recombines TRBV13 with TRBJ2-7; 7 bases are shared with TRBD1. Source material: PBMCs or a T cell subset sorted from them (not recorded which). The CDR3, as DNA: TGTGCCAGCAGCTCGAAAGGGGGCTCCTATGAGCAGTACGTC. The encoded protein is CASSSKGGSYEQYV.